These 8 T cell receptor beta chains came from one sample sequenced in a study of CD8 T cells in ankylosing spondylitis. Their antigens remain unidentified. Study-wide results and caveats: One TCR beta motif, made up of roughly 8 highly homologous variants, appeared characteristic of ankylosing spondylitis blood.

TCRdb reanalysed the 5' RACE reads using MiXCR and keeps one entry per CDR3 protein. Among approximately 400,000 distinct CDR3 sequences listed, approximately 17% were seen once. Sequenced input: blood, either unsorted or a sorted T cell fraction (not recorded which). The receptors derive from a male donor with ankylosing spondylitis.

This clonotype showed up just a few times. This chain joins TRBV21-1 and TRBJ2-1; the D call TRBD1 from the table was never checked on the DNA. TRBV21-1 is designated a pseudogene. This CDR3 has 19 residues. The CDR3 sequence: CASSCWTGGQESSYNEQFF. CDR3 DNA: TGTGCCAGCAGCTGCTGGACAGGAGGACAAGAAAGCTCCTACAATGAGCAGTTCTTC.

The chain combines TRBV27 with TRBJ1-3, with 8 positions matching TRBD1. CDR1 is MNHEY, CDR2 SMNVEV, per germline (reference sequence). V lost 5 bases to trimming and J lost 4 bases; unmatched junction nucleotides: 10. The CDR3 is 16 residues long. The CDR3 sequence: CASSPRQGLRGNTIYF. For the CDR3, the DNA is TGTGCCAGCAGTCCCAGACAGGGGTTGCGGGGAAACACCATATATTTT.

In this sample, this clonotype turned up a few times. CDR3 DNA sequence: TGTGCCAGCAGTTCGGGTTTAAGCGAGCAGTACTTC. It translates to CASSSGLSEQYF. The chain carries TRBV27 and TRBJ2-7; D is unclear. The CDR3 totals 12 residues. Germline V gene sequence: CDR1 MNHEY, CDR2 SMNVEV (reference sequence). Deletions cut 4 bases from V and 6 bases from J, with 10 bases between.

V usage is TRBV4-1 and J usage is TRBJ2-7, with TRBD1 matching 9 bases. The junction had 16 bases not matched to a gene; V was cut back by 0 bases and J by 4 bases. The CDR3 runs 19 residues. Germline V gene data show CDR1 as MGHRA and CDR2 as YSYEKL. The CDR3 region has the DNA TGCGCCAGCAGCCAAGATTTTGGGACAGGGTCTATGGATTATTACGAGCAGTACTTC. This codes for CASSQDFGTGSMDYYEQYF.

This clonotype was detected only a few times. This rearrangement joins TRBV28 to TRBJ2-7, with D possibly being TRBD1 or TRBD2 (5 bases each). CDR1 and CDR2 from the germline V gene are MDHEN and SYDVKM. V lost 2 bases and J 6 bases, leaving 14 bases between the germline ends. There are 14 residues in the CDR3. Here the CDR3 reads CASSLSGGTSEQYF. CDR3 nucleotides: TGTGCCAGCAGTTTAAGTGGGGGAACCAGCGAGCAGTACTTC. The entire variable domain, with the rest obtained from reference TRBV28 and TRBJ2-7, is as follows: DVKVTQSSRYLVKRTGEKVFLECVQDMDHENMFWYRQDPGLGLRLIYFSYDVKMKEKGDIPEGYSVSREKKERFSLILESASTNQTSMYLCASSLSGGTSEQYFGPGTRLTVT.

V usage is TRBV11-2 and J usage is TRBJ2-7; the match to TRBD2 covers 11 bases. The CDR3 covers 18 residues. The V gene's germline CDR1 is SGHAT and CDR2 FQNNGV. Trimming at V came to 5 bases and at J to 6 bases, leaving 18 bases not matched to a gene. CDR3 bases: TGTGCCAGCAGCCTGAACGGCCTAGCGGGAGGTCCAACCCGCGAGCAGTACTTC. Translating it yields CASSLNGLAGGPTREQYF.

A few counts support this clonotype. The J gene is TRBJ2-1, the V gene TRBV3-1; 11 nucleotides match TRBD2. Germline V gives CDR1 LGHDT, CDR2 YNNKEL (reference sequence). CDR3 length equals 15 residues. Germline trimming cut 4 bases from V and 10 bases from J; bases unmatched to any gene: 9. CDR3 amino acids: CASSPGTSGLGEQFF. DNA for the CDR3: TGTGCCAGCAGCCCCGGGACTAGCGGCCTGGGGGAGCAGTTCTTC.

This chain uses TRBV6-2 or TRBV6-3 with TRBJ1-5, with 8 positions matching TRBD1. The germline CDR1 and CDR2 sequences are MNHEY and SVGEGT. J lost 5 bases, V lost 6 bases, and 9 bases had no gene match. The CDR3 totals 15 residues. The CDR3 DNA sequence: TGTGCCAGCAGCCCCGGGACAGGAGTTTATCAGCCCCAGCATTTT. Its translation is CASSPGTGVYQPQHF.